These 2 T cell receptor beta chains came from one sample sequenced in a study of CD8+CD57+ T cells in acquired aplastic anemia. TCR beta VDJ and CDR3 profiling used genomic DNA as template. MiXCR, run by TCRdb on the reads, gives a single entry per CDR3 protein. The table includes about 470,000 distinct CDR3 sequences, around 32% detected once. The sequenced patients had an expansion of CD8+CD57+ cells seen by flow cytometry. The material sequenced was sorted CD4+, CD8+, or CD8+CD57+ T cells (not recorded which) from PBMCs. The receptors derive from a human donor with aplastic anemia.

Turning to this clonotype: The junction differs from germline at one of its ends, possibly a read error. The chain employs TRBV15 and TRBJ1-2; a weak D match, TRBD1 (6 bases). The CDR3 has 16 residues. The V gene's germline CDR1 is LNHNV and CDR2 YYDKDF (reference sequence). The CDR3 sequence is CATSRVETGLNYGYTF. For the CDR3, the DNA is TGTGCCACTAGCAGAGTTGAGACAGGACTAAACTATGGCTACACCTTC.

This clonotype was picked up many times. CDR3 region: CASSIVTFGSSGNTIYF. The CDR3 coding sequence is TGTGCCAGTAGTATCGTTACATTCGGGAGCTCTGGAAACACCATATATTTT. The chain is built from TRBV19 and TRBJ1-3; no clear D. V lost 3 bases, J lost 0 bases, and 15 bases lay in between. Germline CDR1 LNHDA, CDR2 SQIVND (reference sequence). This CDR3 has 17 amino acids.